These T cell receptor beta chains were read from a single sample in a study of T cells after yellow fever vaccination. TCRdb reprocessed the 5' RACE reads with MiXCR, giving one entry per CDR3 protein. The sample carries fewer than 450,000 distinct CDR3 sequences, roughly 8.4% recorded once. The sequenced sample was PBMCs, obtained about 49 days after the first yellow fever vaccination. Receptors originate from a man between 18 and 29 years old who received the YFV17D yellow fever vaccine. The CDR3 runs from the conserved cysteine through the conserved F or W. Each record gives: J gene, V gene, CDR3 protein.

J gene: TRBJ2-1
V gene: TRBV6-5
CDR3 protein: CASSYSIASGPSYNEQFF

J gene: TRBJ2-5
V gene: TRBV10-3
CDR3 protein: CAISERGVETQYF

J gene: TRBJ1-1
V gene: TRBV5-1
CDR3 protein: CASSLESAGNTEAFF

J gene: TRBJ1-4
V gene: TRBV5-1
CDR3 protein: CASSLAPGIIEKLFF

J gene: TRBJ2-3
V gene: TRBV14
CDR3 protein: CASSQLAASTDTQYF

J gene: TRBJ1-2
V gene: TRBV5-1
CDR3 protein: CASSFGRTTYPANYGYTF

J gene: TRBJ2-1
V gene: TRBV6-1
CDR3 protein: CASSNPGQNNEQFF

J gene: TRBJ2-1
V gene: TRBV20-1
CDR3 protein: CSASRGSEQFF

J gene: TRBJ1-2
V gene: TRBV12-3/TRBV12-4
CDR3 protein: CASTSTGYGYTF

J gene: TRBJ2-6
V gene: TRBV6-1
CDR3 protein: CASSESLTQVHFSGANVLTF

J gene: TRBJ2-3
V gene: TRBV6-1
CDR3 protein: CASWDRSTSTDTQYF

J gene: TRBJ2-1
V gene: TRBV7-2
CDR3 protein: CASSLRRNNEQFF

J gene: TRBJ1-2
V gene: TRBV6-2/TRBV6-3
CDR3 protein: CASSPGSRQDGYTF

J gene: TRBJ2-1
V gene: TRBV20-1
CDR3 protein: CSASPGGSYNEQFF

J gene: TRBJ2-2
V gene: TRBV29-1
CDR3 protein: CSISPRGDTGELFF

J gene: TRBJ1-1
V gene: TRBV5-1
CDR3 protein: CASSSGTGLTEAFF

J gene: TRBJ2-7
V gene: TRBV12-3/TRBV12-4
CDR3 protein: CASTIGHEQYF

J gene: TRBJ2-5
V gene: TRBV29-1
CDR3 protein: CSVEASGVEETQYF

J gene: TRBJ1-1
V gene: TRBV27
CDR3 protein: CASSLGQGGAEAFF

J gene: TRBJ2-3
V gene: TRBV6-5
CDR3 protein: CASSYSLLADTLYF

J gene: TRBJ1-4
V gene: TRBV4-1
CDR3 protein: CASSLSGTPNEKLFF

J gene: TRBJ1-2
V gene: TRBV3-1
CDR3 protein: CASSHQRGDGYGYTF

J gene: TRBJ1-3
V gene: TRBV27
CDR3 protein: CASSPKGGLGNTIYF

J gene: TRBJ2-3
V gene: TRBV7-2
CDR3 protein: CASSFQVGDTQYF

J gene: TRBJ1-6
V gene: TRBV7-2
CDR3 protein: CASSSLNSPLHF

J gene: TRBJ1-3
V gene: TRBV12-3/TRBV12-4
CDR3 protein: CASSYGRGSGNTIYF